This passage covers 18 T cell receptor beta chains from one sample sequenced in a study of shared clonotypes between healthy human individuals. Repertoires were generated with immunoSEQ multiplex PCR, while TCRdb's copy carries only in-frame clones and drops some. The sample yields 2 million to 2.5 million clones, approximately 96% seen once. The material sequenced was naive CD4+ T cells sorted from blood. Subset indicated: CD45RA+ positively selected. The source is a man aged 18 to 29 in good health.

The rearrangement links TRBV5-1 to TRBJ2-2; D unclear. The ends were cut back, 3 bases at V and 4 bases at J, with 10 bases in the middle. Germline values: CDR1 SGHRS, CDR2 YFSETQ. This CDR3 comprises 14 residues. The CDR3 DNA reads as TGCGCCAGCAGCTCCGGGTGGACCACCGGGGAGCTGTTTTTT. Encoded protein: CASSSGWTTGELFF.

The chain carries TRBV12-5 and TRBJ2-3, with 8 bases that match TRBD2. The CDR3 loop spans 18 amino acids. CDR1 is LGHNT and CDR2 is FRNRAP in the germline V gene. Germline trimming cut 5 bases from V and 0 bases from J; bases unmatched to any gene: 13. CDR3 region: CASGPGSGSSTSTDTQYF. The CDR3 DNA sequence: TGTGCTAGTGGTCCTGGCAGCGGGAGCTCAACTAGCACAGATACGCAGTATTTT. The complete variable domain, with remaining parts taken from reference TRBV12-5 and TRBJ2-3, reads DARVTQTPRHKVTEMGQEVTMRCQPILGHNTVFWYRQTMMQGLELLAYFRNRAPLDDSGMPKDRFSAEMPDATLATLKIQPSEPRDSAVYFCASGPGSGSSTSTDTQYFGPGTRLTVL.

V is TRBV7-2 and J is TRBJ1-1, with 7 bases fitting TRBD1. Per germline, CDR1 SGHTA and CDR2 FQGNSA. The CDR3 is 14 residues long. J was trimmed by 4 bases and V by 3 bases; bases with no gene match: 5. CDR3 nucleotides: TGTGCCAGCAGCTTTCAGGGGGTGGGCACTGAAGCTTTCTTT. Translating gives CASSFQGVGTEAFF.

The chain joins TRBV5-1 to TRBJ2-3; weak D call: TRBD2 (5 bases). Germline V gene data show CDR1 as SGHRS and CDR2 as YFSETQ. This CDR3 region has 17 residues. V lost 5 bases and J lost 0, with 19 bases in between. CDR3 nucleotide sequence: TGCGCCAGCAGAAGGCCGCTTACGGGAATTAGCACAGATACGCAGTATTTT. Residues: CASRRPLTGISTDTQYF. Based on the CDR3 plus reference TRBV5-1 and TRBJ2-3, the full variable domain is KAGVTQTPRYLIKTRGQQVTLSCSPISGHRSVSWYQQTPGQGLQFLFEYFSETQRNKGNFPGRFSGRQFSNSRSEMNVSTLELGDSALYLCASRRPLTGISTDTQYFGPGTRLTVL.

This clone was picked up one time. The chain couples TRBV19 to TRBJ2-2; no firm D call. The CDR3 is 12 residues long. Trimming pared 4 bases from V and 6 bases from J, leaving 6 bases between. The V gene's germline CDR1 is LNHDA and CDR2 SQIVND (reference sequence). The DNA of the CDR3 is TGTGCCAGTAGTAATACACCCGGGGAGCTGTTTTTT. This sequence encodes CASSNTPGELFF. The full variable domain, rest sourced from reference TRBV19 and TRBJ2-2, is DGGITQSPKYLFRKEGQNVTLSCEQNLNHDAMYWYRQDPGQGLRLIYYSQIVNDFQKGDIAEGYSVSREKKESFPLTVTSAQKNPTAFYLCASSNTPGELFFGEGSRLTVL.

The genes are TRBV5-1 and TRBJ2-2, with D hard to call. V lost 5 bases to trimming and J lost 3 bases, with 11 bases between them. The CDR3 totals 14 residues. Germline V lookup: CDR1 SGHRS, CDR2 YFSETQ. CDR3 region: CASRLHADTGELFF. The CDR3 region has the DNA TGCGCCAGCAGACTTCATGCTGACACCGGGGAGCTGTTTTTT.

The chain uses TRBV10-3 and TRBJ2-2; TRBD1 matches 8 bases. CDR3 length equals 13 residues. Germline values: CDR1 ENHRY, CDR2 SYGVKD. V was clipped by 8 bases and J by 6 bases; unmatched bases: 5. The CDR3 DNA sequence: TGTGCCATCGCACAGGGGGTCCCCGGGGAGCTGTTTTTT. Translation: CAIAQGVPGELFF.

This chain connects TRBV6-1 to TRBJ1-5, with TRBD1 identical over 7 bases. Germline V CDR1 and CDR2: MNHNS, SASEGT. The CDR3 is 15 amino acids. The J segment lost 11 bases and the V segment lost 0 bases, leaving 10 bases of the junction unmatched. The CDR3 spells CASSEAPGQSLAQHF. DNA for the CDR3: TGTGCCAGCAGTGAAGCCCCGGGACAGAGTTTAGCCCAGCATTTT.

V usage is TRBV6-5 and J usage is TRBJ2-1; D possibly matches TRBD1 or TRBD2 (5 bases each). The V end was cut by 6 bases, the J end by 5 bases, with 14 bases between. CDR1 MNHEY and CDR2 SVGAGI come from the germline V gene. This CDR3 is 14 amino acids long. The CDR3 region is CASRPGTLDNEQFF. CDR3 nucleotide sequence: TGTGCCAGCAGACCCGGGACCCTGGACAATGAGCAGTTCTTC.

The gene calls are TRBV6-6 and TRBJ1-2, with 10 positions matching TRBD1. With V trimmed by 8 bases and J by 4 bases, 7 bases remained unmatched. Germline V gene sequence: CDR1 MNHNY, CDR2 SVGAGI (reference sequence). The CDR3 sequence is 14 residues long. CDR3 nucleotide sequence: TGTGCCAGCGCCCCGGGACAGGGGCTCTATGGCTACACCTTC. Translation: CASAPGQGLYGYTF.

The chain carries TRBV4-1 and TRBJ1-3; possibly TRBD1 for D (5 bases). The germline CDR1 and CDR2 sequences are MGHRA and YSYEKL. The CDR3 loop spans 15 amino acids. Deletions cut 5 bases from V and 3 bases from J, with 14 bases between. Here the CDR3 reads CASSTFGGRGNTIYF. The CDR3 bases are TGCGCCAGCAGCACTTTTGGGGGTCGTGGAAACACCATATATTTT.

Notes on this clone: A junction boundary mismatches the germline segment, possibly from a read error. The chain links TRBV6-1 to TRBJ2-1; 10 nucleotides match TRBD2. The CDR3 is 16 residues long. Germline CDR1 is MNHNS and CDR2 is SASEGT. The CDR3 loop is CASTEAGGSFGNEQFF. CDR3 bases: TGTGCCAGCACTGAAGCGGGAGGGTCCTTTGGCAATGAGCAGTTCTTC.

The chain combines TRBV6-6 with TRBJ2-2; unclear D gene. CDR1 is MNHNY and CDR2 is SVGAGI in the germline V gene (reference sequence). This CDR3 is built from 13 residues. Trimming shortened V by 0 bases and J by 6 bases, and 5 bases separated the two germline ends. Here the CDR3 reads CASSYSYAGELFF. The CDR3 bases are TGTGCCAGCAGTTACTCGTATGCCGGGGAGCTGTTTTTT.

This chain uses TRBV10-3 with TRBJ1-2, with a weak D call TRBD1 (5 bases). The CDR3 length is 16 residues. V was trimmed by 0 bases and J by 0 bases, leaving 11 bases between them. Germline values: CDR1 ENHRY, CDR2 SYGVKD. The CDR3: CAISESPTATNYGYTF. CDR3 coding DNA: TGTGCCATCAGTGAGTCGCCGACAGCCACTAACTATGGCTACACCTTC.

The rearrangement links TRBV2 to TRBJ1-4; no definite D call. This CDR3 comprises 15 residues. Germline V gene lookup returns CDR1 SNHLY and CDR2 FYNNEI. Trimming took off 8 bases at V and 0 bases at J, with 13 bases between the two ends. The CDR3 region has the DNA TGTGCCAGCTCCCGAGGAGCCGCAACTAATGAAAAACTGTTTTTT. Encoded protein: CASSRGAATNEKLFF.

This chain connects TRBV11-1 to TRBJ2-7, with a weak D call TRBD2 (6 bases). V dropped 1 base and J dropped 4 bases, with 14 bases sitting between them. The CDR3 consists of 15 residues. Germline values: CDR1 SGHAT, CDR2 FQDESV (reference sequence). The CDR3 DNA follows: TGTGCCAGCAGCTTAGACGGGACTCGGATGTACGAGCAGTACTTC. As protein: CASSLDGTRMYEQYF.

The rearrangement links TRBV29-1 to TRBJ2-1, with 11 bases matching TRBD2. This CDR3 region has 16 residues. V was clipped by 4 bases and J by 6 bases; unmatched bases: 11. Germline V gene data show CDR1 as SQVTM and CDR2 as ANQGSEA. CDR3 residues: CSVGRALLAGGNEQFF. CDR3 DNA sequence: TGCAGCGTTGGTCGGGCTCTCCTAGCGGGGGGCAATGAGCAGTTCTTC.

Here the CDR3 DNA reads TGTGCCAGCAGCCCGGGGCTTAACACCGGGGAGCTGTTTTTT. Amino acid sequence: CASSPGLNTGELFF. The rearrangement joins TRBV6-1 to TRBJ2-2; either TRBD1 or TRBD2 may supply D (5 bases each). This CDR3 comprises 14 residues. Germline V gives CDR1 MNHNS, CDR2 SASEGT. Trimming stripped 6 bases from V and 2 bases from J, with 10 bases between.